The 26 T cell receptor beta chains below all came from one sample that was sequenced in a study of T cell repertoires and HLA-DP antigens. The protocol was immunoSEQ multiplex PCR, while the TCRdb copy is restricted to in-frame clones and leaves out a portion. The repertoire holds more than 90,000 clones, with about 92% as singletons. Their antigens are not known. The sample was CD4+ T cells from PBMCs. The origin of the receptors is a woman aged 18 to 35 in good health and CMV-seronegative.

This CDR3 reads CASSLPRLAGEQFF. The DNA for the CDR3 is TGCGCCAGCAGCTTACCTCGCTTAGCGGGAGAGCAGTTCTTC. The chain carries TRBV5-1 and TRBJ2-1; the match to TRBD2 covers 8 bases. Germline V gene lookup returns CDR1 SGHRS and CDR2 YFSETQ. V was pared by 2 bases and J by 10 bases, with 8 bases of the junction left unmatched. The CDR3 is made up of 14 amino acids.

This sequence joins TRBV6-5 and TRBJ2-3; unclear D gene. Germline loops: CDR1 MNHEY, CDR2 SVGAGI. CDR3 length: 13 residues. Trimming pared 2 bases from V and 5 bases from J, leaving 8 bases between. CDR3: CASSYRKGDTQYF. CDR3 in DNA: TGTGCCAGCAGTTACCGCAAGGGAGATACGCAGTATTTT.

This rearrangement joins TRBV18 to TRBJ2-5; TRBD1 aligns across 8 bases. CDR3 length: 16 residues. V lost 2 bases to trimming and J lost 5 bases; unmatched junction nucleotides: 10. Germline CDR1 is KGHSH and CDR2 is LQKENI. The CDR3 spells CASSPVGQVQEETQYF. CDR3 nucleotides: TGTGCCAGCTCACCAGTGGGACAGGTTCAGGAGGAGACCCAGTACTTC.

The genes are TRBV6-5 and TRBJ1-2; TRBD1 is a possible D gene (5 bases). Germline CDR1 MNHEY, CDR2 SVGAGI. The CDR3 spans 14 residues. V lost 2 bases, J lost 2 bases, and 9 bases lay in between. This chain's CDR3 is CASSYGDANYGYTF. DNA of the CDR3: TGTGCCAGCAGTTACGGGGACGCAAACTATGGCTACACCTTC.

The J gene is TRBJ1-1, the V gene TRBV28; tentatively, D is TRBD1 (6 bases). The CDR3 loop spans 15 amino acids. Germline V gene sequence: CDR1 MDHEN, CDR2 SYDVKM. V was pared by 5 bases and J by 4 bases, with 17 bases between. The CDR3 sequence: CASSPPPDRLTEAFF. The CDR3 DNA reads TGTGCCAGCAGTCCACCCCCGGACAGACTCACTGAAGCTTTCTTT.

The chain has TRBV7-2 and TRBJ2-1, with unresolved D. CDR3 length equals 15 residues. V shed 2 bases and J shed 1 base, with 9 bases lying between them. Germline V gene sequence: CDR1 SGHTA, CDR2 FQGNSA. The DNA of the CDR3 is TGTGCCAGCAGCTTAATCTTGGGGTCCTACAATGAGCAGTTCTTC. It specifies CASSLILGSYNEQFF. Complete variable domain (other parts from reference TRBV7-2 and TRBJ2-1): GAGVSQSPSNKVTEKGKDVELRCDPISGHTALYWYRQSLGQGLEFLIYFQGNSAPDKSGLPSDRFSAERTGGSVSTLTIQRTQQEDSAVYLCASSLILGSYNEQFFGPGTRLTVL.

The J gene is TRBJ2-5, the V gene TRBV5-1; D not resolved. The CDR3 has 13 residues. Germline-derived CDR1 and CDR2 are SGHRS and YFSETQ. The V gene lost 0 bases and the J gene lost 5 bases, with 8 bases spanning the gap. Written as DNA, the CDR3 is TGCGCCAGCAGCTTGGCCCCTGGGGAGACCCAGTACTTC. Encoded protein: CASSLAPGETQYF.

This clone is a singleton in its sample. The chain employs TRBV2 and TRBJ2-1; 9 bases are a match to TRBD2. The germline gives CDR1 SNHLY, CDR2 FYNNEI. CDR3 length: 15 amino acids. Losses at the gene ends were 4 bases for V and 4 bases for J; bases not matched to a gene: 5. Here the CDR3 reads CASSVETSGYNEQFF. The CDR3 DNA reads as TGTGCCAGCAGTGTTGAGACTAGCGGATACAATGAGCAGTTCTTC. The whole variable domain, filled in from reference TRBV2 and TRBJ2-1, reads EPEVTQTPSHQVTQMGQEVILRCVPISNHLYFYWYRQILGQKVEFLVSFYNNEISEKSEIFDDQFSVERPDGSNFTLKIRSTKLEDSAMYFCASSVETSGYNEQFFGPGTRLTVL.

V is TRBV9 and J is TRBJ1-5; D perhaps matches TRBD1 (5 bases). The CDR3 length is 13 residues. Trimming took off 4 bases at V and 6 bases at J, with 11 bases between the two ends. Germline CDR1 SGDLS, CDR2 YYNGEE. CDR3 sequence: CASSPQGRQPQHF. The CDR3 DNA reads as TGTGCCAGCAGCCCCCAGGGTCGTCAGCCCCAGCATTTT.

The rearrangement links TRBV5-4 to TRBJ1-1; 7 bases agree with TRBD1. The CDR3 length is 12 residues. V shed 4 bases, J shed 10 bases, and the junction held 7 bases outside the gene matches. Germline CDR1 reads SGHNT; CDR2 reads YYREEE (reference sequence). The CDR3 nucleotides are TGTGCCAGCAGCATTGGGGACAGAGGAGCTTTCTTT. It specifies CASSIGDRGAFF.

This chain uses TRBV7-2 with TRBJ1-1, with 7 bases fitting TRBD1. Losses at the gene ends were 3 bases for V and 1 base for J; bases not matched to a gene: 5. The CDR3 extends over 15 amino acids. The germline gives CDR1 SGHTA, CDR2 FQGNSA. The CDR3 nucleotides read TGTGCCAGCAGCTTGACCGGGACAGCGAACACTGAAGCTTTCTTT. It codes for CASSLTGTANTEAFF.

This chain uses TRBV28 with TRBJ1-1; D uncertain. The CDR3 is made up of 12 amino acids. Per the germline V gene, CDR1 is MDHEN and CDR2 is SYDVKM. V lost 4 bases to trimming and J lost 6 bases, with 9 bases between them. Here the CDR3 DNA reads TGTGCCAGCAGTTCGCGACGCCCTGAAGCTTTCTTT. Its translation: CASSSRRPEAFF.

The chain employs TRBV7-8 and TRBJ2-6; 9 nucleotides align to TRBD1. The CDR3 loop spans 18 amino acids. V trimming: 0 bases; J trimming: 2 bases; junction bases outside the gene matches: 5. Germline CDR1 SGHVS, CDR2 FQNEAQ. The CDR3 protein is CASSLAGQGTPGANVLTF. DNA for the CDR3: TGTGCCAGCAGCTTAGCGGGACAGGGAACGCCTGGGGCCAACGTCCTGACTTTC.

The chain is built from TRBV7-2 and TRBJ1-5; TRBD1 matches 8 bases. This CDR3 contains 17 residues. CDR1 and CDR2 from the germline V gene are SGHTA and FQGNSA. The V and J ends lost 5 bases and 3 bases, in that order; junction bases with no gene match: 12. CDR3 amino acids: CASSRAYRTGTNQPQHF. CDR3 nucleotide sequence: TGTGCCAGCAGCCGAGCGTACCGGACAGGGACCAATCAGCCCCAGCATTTT.

V and J are TRBV5-6 and TRBJ2-2, with TRBD2 matching 7 bases. From germline, CDR1 is SGHDT and CDR2 YYEEEE. V was clipped by 4 bases and J by 4 bases; unmatched bases: 13. The CDR3 sequence is 17 residues long. CDR3 sequence (DNA): TGTGCCAGCAGCCCAAACACTGGGAGGGCGTTCACCGGGGAGCTGTTTTTT. It specifies CASSPNTGRAFTGELFF.

V and J are TRBV4-2 and TRBJ2-7; 7 bases are shared with TRBD2. The CDR3 runs 14 residues. The germline V gene encodes CDR1 LGHNA and CDR2 YNFKEQ. Losses at the gene ends were 1 base for V and 4 bases for J; bases not matched to a gene: 4. Here the CDR3 reads CASSQGGSGYEQYF. The CDR3 nucleotides are TGTGCCAGCAGCCAAGGCGGGAGCGGTTACGAGCAGTACTTC.

The chain uses TRBV6-5 and TRBJ2-5, with a possible D match to TRBD2 (6 bases). CDR1 and CDR2 (germline): MNHEY, SVGAGI. The CDR3 runs to 16 residues. Trimming left V 2 bases short and J 2 bases short, with 15 bases between. CDR3: CASSYGGTPIQETQYF. CDR3 coding DNA: TGTGCCAGCAGTTACGGCGGGACTCCCATACAAGAGACCCAGTACTTC.

V is TRBV27 and J is TRBJ1-5; no clear D. V was pared by 7 bases and J by 4 bases, with 17 bases between. The CDR3 totals 15 residues. Germline V gene lookup returns CDR1 MNHEY and CDR2 SMNVEV (reference sequence). CDR3 DNA: TGTGCCAGCACCTTCCAATCGAGAAGAAATCAGCCCCAGCATTTT. This codes for CASTFQSRRNQPQHF.

The chain links TRBV18 to TRBJ1-2, with D possibly matching TRBD1 (6 bases). This CDR3 comprises 15 residues. Germline loops: CDR1 KGHSH, CDR2 LQKENI. Trimming shortened V by 2 bases and J by 4 bases, and 14 bases separated the two germline ends. The chain's CDR3 is CASSPGPKGGYGYTF. The CDR3 nucleotides read TGTGCCAGCTCACCAGGCCCGAAAGGGGGCTATGGCTACACCTTC.

CDR3 protein: CASSSLAGADYEQYF. The DNA for the CDR3 is TGTGCCAGCAGTTCACTAGCGGGGGCAGACTACGAGCAGTACTTC. The V gene is TRBV5-4, the J gene TRBJ2-7; the match to TRBD2 covers 11 bases. There are 15 residues in the CDR3. Germline-derived CDR1 and CDR2 are SGHNT and YYREEE (reference sequence). V shed 5 bases, J shed 3 bases, and the junction held 7 bases outside the gene matches.

The chain links TRBV7-9 to TRBJ1-4; the D is unclear. The V end lost 3 bases, the J end lost 6 bases, and 11 bases lay between the germline ends. The CDR3 runs to 14 residues. CDR1 is SEHNR and CDR2 is FQNEAQ in the germline V gene (reference sequence). This CDR3 reads CASSFLSFDEKLFF. The CDR3 bases are TGTGCCAGCAGCTTTCTGAGTTTTGATGAAAAACTGTTTTTT.

The CDR3 DNA reads as TGTGCCAGCAGCTACGGGACAGGGCCTCAGCCCCAGCATTTT. Translating gives CASSYGTGPQPQHF. This chain links TRBV28 with TRBJ1-5; TRBD1 matches 9 bases. V was pared by 6 bases and J by 6 bases, with 6 bases of the junction left unmatched. CDR1 MDHEN and CDR2 SYDVKM come from the germline V gene. The CDR3 is made up of 14 amino acids.

The V and J genes are TRBV18 and TRBJ2-7, with D perhaps matching TRBD1 (5 bases). Germline lookup yields CDR1 KGHSH and CDR2 LQKENI. V dropped 3 bases and J dropped 2 bases, with 14 bases sitting between them. CDR3 length equals 15 residues. CDR3 bases: TGTGCCAGCTCACCTGTGGCAGGGTTAACCTACGAGCAGTACTTC. Protein sequence: CASSPVAGLTYEQYF.

This chain uses TRBV5-6 with TRBJ2-2, with a tentative D call TRBD1 (5 bases). Trimming cost V 0 bases and J 4 bases, with 16 bases left between them. The germline CDR1 and CDR2 sequences are SGHDT and YYEEEE. The CDR3 spans 17 residues. The CDR3 spells CASSLAGSGIGTGELFF. In nucleotides, the CDR3 is TGTGCCAGCAGCTTGGCCGGGTCAGGGATAGGCACCGGGGAGCTGTTTTTT.

The chain has TRBV18 and TRBJ2-1; possible D gene TRBD1, 6 bases. The germline CDR1 and CDR2 sequences are KGHSH and LQKENI. This CDR3 comprises 16 residues. V shed 3 bases and J shed 9 bases, with 21 bases lying between them. Here the CDR3 DNA reads TGTGCCAGCTCACCCTACGCAGGGGCGACTTTTGGTGAGCAGTTCTTC. Protein sequence: CASSPYAGATFGEQFF.

The count of this clone is one. Germline and junction disagree at one end, which may indicate a read error. The chain combines TRBV7-7 with TRBJ1-5; unclear D gene. The germline CDR1 and CDR2 sequences are SSHAT and FNYEAQ (reference sequence). This CDR3 has 13 amino acids. The CDR3 spells CASSLARDQPQHF. The CDR3, as DNA: TGTGCTAGCAGCTTAGCGAGAGATCAGCCCCAGCATTTT.